This section outlines one T cell receptor (beta chain) sequence together with its context. Primers for the PCR totalled 60 Vbeta and 13 Jbeta. The assay was immunoSEQ multiplex PCR, and TCRdb's table has in-frame clones only and misses some. The sample carries under 150,000 clones, 78% recorded once. Unmatched junction bases numbered 6, after V lost 8 bases and J lost 3 bases. Per the germline V gene, CDR1 is KGHSH and CDR2 is LQKENI. The CDR3 has 13 amino acids. The data derive from a study of cytomegalovirus exposure and HLA in healthy donors. The J gene is TRBJ2-7, the V gene TRBV18; 8 nucleotides match TRBD2. Sequencing used PBMCs. The clonotype was recovered from a woman between 40 and 55 years old in good health and CMV-seropositive. The CDR3 loop is CASREAGGYEQYF. CDR3 DNA: TGTGCCAGCAGAGAGGCGGGGGGCTACGAGCAGTACTTC.